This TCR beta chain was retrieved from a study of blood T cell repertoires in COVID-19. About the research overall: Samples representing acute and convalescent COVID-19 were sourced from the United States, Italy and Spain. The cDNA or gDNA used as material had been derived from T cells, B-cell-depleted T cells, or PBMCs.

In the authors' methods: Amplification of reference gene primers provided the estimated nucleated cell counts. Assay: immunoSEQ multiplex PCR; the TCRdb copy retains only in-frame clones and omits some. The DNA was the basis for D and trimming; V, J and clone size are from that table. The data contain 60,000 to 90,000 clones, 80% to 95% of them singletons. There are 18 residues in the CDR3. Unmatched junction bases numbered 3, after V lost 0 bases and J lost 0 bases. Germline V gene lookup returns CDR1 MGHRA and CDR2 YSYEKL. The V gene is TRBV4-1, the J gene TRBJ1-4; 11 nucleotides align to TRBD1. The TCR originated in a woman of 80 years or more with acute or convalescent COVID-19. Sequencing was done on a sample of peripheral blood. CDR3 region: CASSQDGTGGATNEKLFF. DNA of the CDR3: TGCGCCAGCAGCCAAGATGGGACAGGGGGGGCAACTAATGAAAAACTGTTTTTT.